This record covers a single TCR beta chain. No antigen is known for it. Nothing much larger sits one base from this clone, and base qualities are not available. TCR CDR3 regions were amplified from genomic DNA by multiplex PCR using the deep immunoSEQ assay. Extracted genomic DNA from each cell subset was spread evenly across all wells of several immunoSEQ 96-well plates, with each plate serving as a replicate. For sorted subsets, roughly 0.2 ug genomic DNA, equal to about 30,000 T cell genomes, was loaded into each replicate PCR. Purified libraries were quantified with a Qubit 3.0 fluorometer, sized on a Bioanalyzer 2100, and re-quantified with the KAPA Library Quantification kit. Each immunoSEQ 96-well plate was sequenced on its own single-read 150-cycle Illumina NextSeq 550 flow cell. The source study handled its data this way. Because only junctional sequences without quality scores were contained in the immunoSEQ output, filtering matching that applied to full-length reads could not be performed. Sequences were annotated with PyIR, a Python wrapper for IgBLAST v1.9, and V/J genes and CDR3 were assigned using IMGT germline references. Reads were removed for weak V/J assignments (E-value above 1e-6), missing CDR3, stop codons, out-of-frame junctions, or ambiguous translated residues. A V3J clonotype was defined by an identical inferred V gene, J gene, and CDR3 amino acid sequence. Percentage overlap between repertoires was computed as shared unique clonotypes divided by the size of the smaller repertoire. Richness of each repertoire was evaluated using RTK rarefaction, the Chao1 estimator, and Recon v2.1 estimates of unobserved clonotypes. OLGA was used to compute generation probabilities for all TCRbeta clonotypes that the gDNA method yielded from several donors. Held by TCRdb, this immuneACCESS table contains in-frame sequences only and omits some clones. Under half of the omission traces to an unresolved V gene where checked; the cause of the rest is unknown. Clonal size and the V and J genes are those of that table, whereas D and trimming came from the DNA. Present in this sample are 2 million to 2.5 million clones, roughly 95% of which were seen just once. 0.1% to 0.15% of the sample is in the top ten clones.

Donors were healthy HIV-negative adults with no recently reported acute infections or vaccinations. Only Caucasian adults living in Nashville, Tennessee, USA were represented among the donors. CD4+ T cells were enriched by magnetic negative selection; naive cells were then positively selected on CD45RA, and the negative fraction formed the memory subset. Blood was obtained by leukapheresis, after which PBMCs were separated by Ficoll-Histopaque density gradient centrifugation and cryopreserved in liquid nitrogen vapor phase. Analytical flow cytometry was used to check the purity and quantity of every magnetically sorted T cell population. Genomic DNA was isolated from each sorted fraction and quantified by UV absorbance on a Nanodrop 2000c. Trimming at the junction amounts to 4 bases on V and 3 bases on J, and the germline ends lie 14 bases apart. CDR1 and CDR2, per the germline V gene, are SGHRS and YFSETQ. The CDR3 runs 15 residues from the cysteine to the phenylalanine. Here the CDR3 DNA is all that survives: 45 bases in frame from base 1.

This entry is derived from a study of shared clonotypes between healthy human individuals (dated by TCRdb to 2018 to 2021). About the study as a whole: The cohort included three men and a couple of women between 18 and 49 years of age. For each donor, three plates each were used for CD4 naive and CD4 memory, two plates were used for CD8 naive, and one plate was used for CD8 memory. To estimate repertoire size and how much clonotypes are shared between individuals, the study performed deep sequencing of blood TCR repertoires from roughly five healthy adults. To increase sequencing depth and limit assay-specific biases, different laboratories used diverse techniques to prepare libraries and sequence TCR repertoires. Between about 0.8 and 9.5 billion PBMCs per donor were obtained by leukapheresis.

What the authors observed across the whole study: Rarefaction of sorted-subset datasets indicated incomplete sequencing despite the large sequencing depth. Compared with non-shared clonotypes, the clonotypes found in all four sorted-subset donors had higher generation probabilities. Sampling was limited to blood, and TCR repertoires in tissue likely differ from TCR repertoires in blood. When a few donors were compared, the shared fraction of clonotypes was about 5.2% for naive CD4, about 4% for naive CD8, 2% to 2.5% for memory CD4, and around 0.37% for memory CD8. Based on pairwise subsampling, the degree of clonotype sharing among donors was expected to be affected by sequencing depth. Naive subsets generally had larger estimated clonotype richness than memory subsets. Because the study included only a small number of donors, the genetic and exposure-history diversity represented was limited.

This sequence uses TRBV5-1 and TRBJ1-5; a tentative D match to TRBD1 spans 5 bases. The sequenced material came from naive CD4+ T cells sorted from blood. Sample cell subset or site, as interpreted from the label and publication: CD45RA+ positively selected. This receptor was obtained from a man younger than 35 in good health. The DNA is as follows: TGCGCCAGCAGCGATTCCCCAGGGTTCAATCAGCCCCAGCATTTT. The translation is CASSDSPGFNQPQHF.